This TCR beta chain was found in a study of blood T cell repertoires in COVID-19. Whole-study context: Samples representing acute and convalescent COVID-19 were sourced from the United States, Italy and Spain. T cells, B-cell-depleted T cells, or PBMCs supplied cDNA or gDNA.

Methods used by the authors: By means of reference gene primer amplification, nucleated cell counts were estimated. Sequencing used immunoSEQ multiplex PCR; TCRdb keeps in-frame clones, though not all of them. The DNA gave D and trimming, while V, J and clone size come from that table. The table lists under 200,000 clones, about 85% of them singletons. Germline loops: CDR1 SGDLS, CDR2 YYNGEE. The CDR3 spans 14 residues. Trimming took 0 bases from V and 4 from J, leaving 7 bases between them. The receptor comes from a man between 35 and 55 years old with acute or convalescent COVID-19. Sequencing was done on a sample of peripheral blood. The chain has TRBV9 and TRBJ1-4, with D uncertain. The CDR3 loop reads CASSVGQINEKLFF. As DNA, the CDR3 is TGTGCCAGCAGCGTAGGGCAGATTAATGAAAAACTGTTTTTT.